This TCR beta chain is from a study of blood T cell repertoires in COVID-19. Across the whole study: Acute and convalescent COVID-19 specimens originated in the United States, Italy and Spain. From T cells, B-cell-depleted T cells, or PBMCs came the material, which was cDNA or gDNA.

Study members were between about 18 and 90 years old and lived in some 22 US regions. In the authors' methods: Reference gene primer amplification yielded estimated nucleated cell counts. Method: immunoSEQ multiplex PCR; TCRdb's copy keeps in-frame clones and lacks some. For V, J and clone size, that table is used; D and trimming come from the DNA. Of over 130,000 clones in the sample, just under 85% are singletons; the top ten hold roughly 3.5%. The CDR3 is 12 amino acids. Trimming took 7 bases from V and 6 from J, leaving 9 bases between them. The germline gives CDR1 SGHTA, CDR2 FQGNSA. Sample: PBMCs or T cells enriched from blood (not recorded which). The receptor's source is a woman between 50 and 59 years old with acute COVID-19. The chain joins TRBV7-2 to TRBJ2-2; tentatively, D is TRBD2 (5 bases). CDR3 in amino acids: CASTPRAGELFF. The CDR3, as DNA: TGTGCCAGCACCCCGAGGGCCGGGGAGCTGTTTTTT.